The 26 T cell receptor beta chains below come from one sample, sequenced in a study of response to subunit inactivated influenza vaccine listed by TCRdb under 2018. Libraries were built with RT-PCR. The instrument given in TCRdb is Illumina HiSeq 2500. TCRdb reanalyzed the raw reads on its own, using fastp at Q25 for trimming and MiXCR for clone calling, and kept in-frame beta chains. Entries are consolidated by CDR3 protein sequence, retaining the most common genes and DNA. For this sample the table gives about 700,000 distinct CDR3 sequences, of which approximately 15% were detected only once. Around 6.5% of the sample rests with the top ten. The sample in question was PBMCs from blood, obtained 14 to 15 days before vaccination. These receptors were collected from a man aged 50-59 years who received an inactivated influenza vaccine. Donor details come from another sample of the same person, matched by shared clones.

V usage is TRBV20-1 and J usage is TRBJ2-4; a possible D gene is TRBD1 (5 bases). V lost 1 base and J lost 6, with 10 bases in between. The CDR3 consists of 13 residues. Germline CDR1 reads DFQATT; CDR2 reads SNEGSKA (reference sequence). CDR3 sequence reads: CSARGLGVNIQYF. Written as DNA, the CDR3 is TGCAGTGCTAGAGGCCTAGGGGTAAACATTCAGTACTTC.

This clonotype has a count of ten or more. This chain links TRBV7-3 with TRBJ2-3, with D uncertain. CDR3 length equals 14 residues. With 3 bases removed from V and 2 bases from J, the gap between germline ends came to 9 bases. Germline CDR1 SGHTA, CDR2 FQGTGA. CDR3 bases: TGTGCCAGCAGCTTTGCTGGTACCACAGATACGCAGTATTTT. As protein: CASSFAGTTDTQYF. Looking up the rest from reference TRBV7-3 and TRBJ2-3 gives the full variable domain: GAGVSQTPSNKVTEKGKYVELRCDPISGHTALYWYRQSLGQGPEFLIYFQGTGAADDSGLPNDRFFAVRPEGSVSTLKIQRTERGDSAVYLCASSFAGTTDTQYFGPGTRLTVL.

The chain uses TRBV7-9 and TRBJ2-7, with 7 bases fitting TRBD2. The CDR3 has 17 residues. V lost 0 bases, J lost 1 base, and 9 bases stayed unmatched. Germline CDR1 and CDR2: SEHNR and FQNEAQ (reference sequence). This chain's CDR3 is CASSLAHSASGSYEQYF. In nucleotides, the CDR3 is TGTGCCAGCAGCTTAGCGCATTCGGCTAGCGGATCCTACGAGCAGTACTTC.

This clonotype was seen repeatedly, ten times or more. The V and J genes are TRBV12-3 or TRBV12-4 and TRBJ1-4, with D perhaps TRBD1 (5 bases). The CDR3 has 13 residues. Trimming removed 3 bases from V and 16 bases from J, with 18 bases in between. CDR3 sequence (DNA): TGTGCCAGCAGTTTGTCCGGGGGACGAGAGCCGTTTTTT. Translation gives CASSLSGGREPFF.

The chain recombines TRBV12-3 or TRBV12-4 with TRBJ1-4; D unresolved. Between the trimmed V and J ends, which lost 4 bases and 0 bases, there was a span of 9 bases. This CDR3 is built from 15 residues. The CDR3 is CASSSRAPTNEKLFF. For the CDR3, the DNA is TGTGCCAGCAGTTCGAGGGCGCCAACTAATGAAAAACTGTTTTTT.

The chain is built from TRBV11-2 and TRBJ1-1; maybe TRBD1 (6 bases). V shed 5 bases and J shed 11 bases, with 18 bases lying between them. This CDR3 is 13 amino acids long. Germline loops: CDR1 SGHAT, CDR2 FQNNGV. The CDR3, as DNA: TGTGCCAGCAGCCCAGACACGCACGGGGGCGCTTTCTTT. Encoded protein: CASSPDTHGGAFF.

CDR3 residues: CASSPRQGGYQETQYF. The CDR3 bases are TGTGCCAGCTCACCTCGACAGGGAGGATACCAAGAGACCCAGTACTTC. The V call is TRBV18, the J call TRBJ2-5; tentatively, D is TRBD1 (7 bases). CDR1 and CDR2 (germline): KGHSH, LQKENI. The CDR3 covers 16 residues. Trimming stripped 3 bases from V and 0 bases from J, with 14 bases between. The full variable domain, in which reference TRBV18 and TRBJ2-5 provide the parts outside the CDR3, is NAGVMQNPRHLVRRRGQEARLRCSPMKGHSHVYWYRQLPEEGLKFMVYLQKENIIDESGMPKERFSAEFPKEGPSILRIQQVVRGDSAAYFCASSPRQGGYQETQYFGPGTRLLVL.

The sample holds a few counts of this clonotype. V and J are TRBV6-2 or TRBV6-3 and TRBJ2-2; 8 nucleotides match TRBD2. Trimming at V came to 7 bases and at J to 4 bases, leaving 5 bases not matched to a gene. Looked up from germline, CDR1 is MNHEY and CDR2 is SVGEGT. The length of the CDR3 is 14 residues. CDR3 in amino acids: CASKSGGLTGELFF. In DNA, the CDR3 is TGTGCCAGCAAAAGCGGGGGACTCACCGGGGAGCTGTTTTTT.

This clonotype was recorded at least ten times. V gene TRBV29-1 combines with J gene TRBJ2-7; D is unresolved. Germline assignment: CDR1 SQVTM and CDR2 ANQGSEA. Trimming left V 5 bases short and J 4 bases short, with 15 bases between. The CDR3 loop spans 13 amino acids. The CDR3 DNA sequence: TGCAGCGTTTCTGGCACAAACTATTACGAGCAGTACTTC. This codes for CSVSGTNYYEQYF.

This chain uses TRBV5-6 with TRBJ2-5; D is perhaps TRBD2 (6 bases). Looked up from germline, CDR1 is SGHDT and CDR2 is YYEEEE. The V end lost 5 bases, the J end lost 2 bases, and 22 bases lay between the germline ends. This CDR3 has 17 amino acids. The CDR3 region is CASSPSWQVAGQETQYF. CDR3 DNA: TGTGCCAGCAGTCCCAGCTGGCAGGTTGCGGGACAAGAGACCCAGTACTTC.

The DNA of the CDR3 is TGTGCCTGGAGTCGGGGACAGCCTAATCAGCCCCAGCATTTT. This gives the protein CAWSRGQPNQPQHF. The gene calls are TRBV30 and TRBJ1-5; TRBD1 agrees at 7 bases. V gave up 2 bases and J gave up 4 bases; unmatched junction bases: 5. Germline V gene sequence: CDR1 GTSNPN, CDR2 SVGIG (reference sequence). This CDR3 has 14 amino acids.

This clonotype turned up a few times. The rearrangement joins TRBV6-6 to TRBJ1-1; the D is unclear. The CDR3 has 13 amino acids. Germline V gives CDR1 MNHNY, CDR2 SVGAGI (reference sequence). V lost 0 bases to trimming and J lost 5 bases, with 7 bases between them. The CDR3 DNA reads as TGTGCCAGCAGTTACTCGCCGGGGACTGAAGCTTTCTTT. Its protein product is CASSYSPGTEAFF.

V gene TRBV3-1 combines with J gene TRBJ2-4; no clear D gene. The CDR3 contains 14 residues. Per germline, CDR1 LGHDT and CDR2 YNNKEL (reference sequence). Between the trimmed V and J ends, which lost 2 bases and 4 bases, there was a span of 9 bases. CDR3 DNA sequence: TGTGCCAGCAGCCAAACCGGGCCTAAAAACATTCAGTACTTC. It yields the protein CASSQTGPKNIQYF.

This chain uses TRBV7-2 with TRBJ2-1, with 10 bases identical to TRBD2. The CDR3 totals 19 residues. Losses at the gene ends were 3 bases for V and 7 bases for J; bases not matched to a gene: 18. Germline values: CDR1 SGHTA, CDR2 FQGNSA. This CDR3 is CASSLRAPSTSGVGNEQFF. CDR3 DNA sequence: TGTGCCAGCAGCTTGCGGGCCCCTTCCACTAGCGGGGTTGGTAATGAGCAGTTCTTC. The full variable domain, its missing parts supplied by reference TRBV7-2 and TRBJ2-1, is GAGVSQSPSNKVTEKGKDVELRCDPISGHTALYWYRQSLGQGLEFLIYFQGNSAPDKSGLPSDRFSAERTGGSVSTLTIQRTQQEDSAVYLCASSLRAPSTSGVGNEQFFGPGTRLTVL.

V and J are TRBV14 and TRBJ1-3; D is undetermined. The length of the CDR3 is 13 residues. The V end was cut by 1 base, the J end by 6 bases, with 7 bases between. Germline-derived CDR1 and CDR2 are SGHDN and FVKESK. The CDR3 DNA sequence: TGTGCCAGCAGCCAAGGGAGATTAAACACCATATATTTT. It is translated as CASSQGRLNTIYF.

This clonotype showed up just a few times. V gene TRBV7-2 combines with J gene TRBJ2-3; 9 nucleotides agree with TRBD2. There are 21 residues in the CDR3. J was trimmed by 3 bases and V by 1 base; bases with no gene match: 20. The germline V gene has CDR1 SGHTA and CDR2 FQGNSA. The CDR3 DNA reads as TGTGCCAGCAGCTTAGTGCCGAGAGCGGCGGGAGGGGGGATTGGGACAGATACGCAGTATTTT. Protein product: CASSLVPRAAGGGIGTDTQYF.

This chain connects TRBV29-1 to TRBJ2-7; D gene uncertain. V was pared by 4 bases and J by 2 bases, with 9 bases between. CDR3 size: 12 residues. CDR1 SQVTM and CDR2 ANQGSEA come from the germline V gene. CDR3 region: CSVGHLTYEQYF. The CDR3 nucleotides are TGCAGCGTTGGGCACCTAACCTACGAGCAGTACTTC.

V gene TRBV27 combines with J gene TRBJ2-1; 7 bases fit TRBD2. Looked up from germline, CDR1 is MNHEY and CDR2 is SMNVEV (reference sequence). This CDR3 has 19 residues. J was trimmed by 0 bases and V by 8 bases; bases with no gene match: 19. The CDR3 loop reads CASGSTGLGRGSSYNEQFF. The CDR3 nucleotides are TGTGCCAGCGGCTCAACCGGCCTGGGGAGGGGCTCCTCCTACAATGAGCAGTTCTTC.

The chain uses TRBV7-9 and TRBJ2-1, with 7 bases identical to TRBD2. Germline V gives CDR1 SEHNR, CDR2 FQNEAQ (reference sequence). The V segment lost 0 bases and the J segment 3 bases; nucleotides outside the gene matches: 2. The CDR3 loop spans 15 amino acids. CDR3 residues: CASSLAGRGYNEQFF. CDR3 sequence (DNA): TGTGCCAGCAGCTTAGCAGGGAGGGGCTACAATGAGCAGTTCTTC.

This clonotype was counted between two and nine times. This sequence joins TRBV10-3 and TRBJ1-1; 7 bases are a match to TRBD1. The CDR3 consists of 15 residues. V was pared by 8 bases and J by 1 base, with 10 bases of the junction left unmatched. The V gene's germline CDR1 is ENHRY and CDR2 SYGVKD. As DNA, the CDR3 is TGTGCCATCGCACTAACCGGGACAGCGAACACTGAAGCTTTCTTT. As protein: CAIALTGTANTEAFF.

This clonotype was recorded a few times. The CDR3 loop reads CASSVWGGDTGELFF. CDR3 sequence (DNA): TGTGCCAGCAGCGTATGGGGGGGGGACACCGGGGAGCTGTTTTTT. The V gene is TRBV9, the J gene TRBJ2-2; 7 bases are shared with TRBD2. The junction had 3 bases not matched to a gene; V was cut back by 1 base and J by 3 bases. The germline gives CDR1 SGDLS, CDR2 YYNGEE. The CDR3 runs to 15 residues.

The CDR3 spells CASGLGFIEQFF. CDR3 nucleotide sequence: TGTGCTAGTGGTTTGGGCTTCATTGAGCAGTTCTTC. The chain couples TRBV12-5 to TRBJ2-1; unclear D gene. Germline CDR1 reads LGHNT; CDR2 reads FRNRAP. The CDR3 runs to 12 residues. Trimming left V 1 base short and J 9 bases short, with 7 bases between.

The chain combines TRBV5-6 with TRBJ2-1, with D hard to call. V shed 4 bases and J shed 6 bases, with 5 bases lying between them. The CDR3 is made up of 11 amino acids. CDR1 SGHDT and CDR2 YYEEEE come from the germline V gene. CDR3 region: CASSRFNEQFF. The CDR3 DNA sequence: TGTGCCAGCAGCCGATTCAATGAGCAGTTCTTC.

This chain joins TRBV28 and TRBJ2-7, with D maybe TRBD1 (6 bases). V lost 1 base and J 3 bases, leaving 10 bases between the germline ends. Germline V gives CDR1 MDHEN, CDR2 SYDVKM. The CDR3 length is 14 residues. CDR3 sequence: CASSLSSRGYEQYF. The CDR3 DNA sequence: TGTGCCAGCAGTTTATCTAGCAGGGGCTACGAGCAGTACTTC.

This clonotype occurred a few times. The chain combines TRBV27 with TRBJ2-1; D gene uncertain. V was cut by 0 bases and J by 9 bases, with 21 bases left in between. CDR1 is MNHEY, CDR2 SMNVEV, per germline (reference sequence). The CDR3 runs 17 residues. The CDR3 DNA is TGTGCCAGCAGTTTATCGCTAAGGAAGTGGCACTCGGGTGAGCAGTTCTTC. This encodes CASSLSLRKWHSGEQFF.

This chain connects TRBV7-2 to TRBJ2-6; TRBD2 might be the D (5 bases). V was cut by 3 bases and J by 2 bases, with 8 bases left in between. This CDR3 region has 15 residues. CDR1 is SGHTA and CDR2 is FQGNSA in the germline V gene. CDR3 nucleotides: TGTGCCAGCAGCTTCGGGGATCCTGGGGCCAACGTCCTGACTTTC. Residues: CASSFGDPGANVLTF.